The sequence of this T cell receptor beta chain was determined in a study of radiotherapy plus CTLA-4 blockade in lung cancer. Sequencing used immunoSEQ multiplex PCR; TCRdb keeps in-frame clones, though not all of them. This sample yields about 97,000 clones, of which 65% to 75% are seen a single time; about 3% belongs to the top ten. Looked up from germline, CDR1 is SGDLS and CDR2 is YYNGEE. V was pared by 0 bases and J by 3 bases, with 12 bases between. The CDR3 loop spans 15 amino acids. Chemo-refractory metastatic non-small-cell lung cancer patients underwent focal radiation alongside CTLA-4 blockade with ipilimumab.

This specimen was peripheral blood, taken from a patient treated with radiotherapy plus ipilimumab. This receptor was identified in a human donor with non-small cell lung cancer who had a partial response to radiotherapy plus ipilimumab. Some clones in this sample may be carry-over from other donors' samples. The chain is built from TRBV9 and TRBJ1-1; a weak D match, TRBD1 (5 bases). Written as DNA, the CDR3 is TGTGCCAGCAGCGTAGGGCCCCGGGACTACACTGAAGCTTTCTTT. Its protein product is CASSVGPRDYTEAFF.